Listed here is a single T cell receptor beta chain. No cognate antigen has been identified for it. Base qualities were left out, and no much larger clone turns up one base away. The data are from a study of control samples from healthy donors and cancer patients (dated by TCRdb to the early 2020s). Library prep was done by the immunoSEQ multiplex PCR assay. Sourced from immuneACCESS, this table was stored by TCRdb with only in-frame sequences that have V and J called. A share of the clones is absent; for the studies checked, an unresolved V gene accounts for under half, and the remainder has no known explanation. The sample data list about 160,000 clones, and about 94% of these were observed just once. The ten top clones hold more than 8% of the sample. The germline ends are 10 bases apart after V is trimmed by 0 bases and J by 1 base. Measured from the cysteine to the phenylalanine, the CDR3 is 17 residues long. The retained sequence is limited to the CDR3, 51 bases, with the frame set at the first base. CDR1 and CDR2 (MGHRA, YSYEKL) derive from the germline V gene.

This receptor was identified in a woman between 35 and 50 years old in good health. This chain is built from TRBV4-1 and TRBJ2-6; there is no confident call for the D gene. The material sequenced was blood. The CDR3 protein sequence reads: CASSQDTVISGANVLTF. The nucleotide sequence reads as follows: TGCGCCAGCAGCCAAGATACAGTAATATCTGGGGCCAACGTCCTGACTTTC.